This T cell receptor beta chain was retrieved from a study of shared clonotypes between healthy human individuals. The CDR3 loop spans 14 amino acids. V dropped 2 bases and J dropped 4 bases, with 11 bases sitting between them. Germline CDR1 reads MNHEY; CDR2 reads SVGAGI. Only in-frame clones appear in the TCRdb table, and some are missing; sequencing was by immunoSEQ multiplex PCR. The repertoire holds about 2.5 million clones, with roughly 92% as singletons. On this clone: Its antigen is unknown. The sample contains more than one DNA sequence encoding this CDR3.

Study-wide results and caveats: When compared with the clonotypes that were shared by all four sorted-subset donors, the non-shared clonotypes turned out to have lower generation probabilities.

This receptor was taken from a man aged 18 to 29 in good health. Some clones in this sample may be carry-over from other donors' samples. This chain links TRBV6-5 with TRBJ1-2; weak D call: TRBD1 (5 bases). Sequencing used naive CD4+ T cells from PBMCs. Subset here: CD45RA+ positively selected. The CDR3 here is CASSYGGGSYGYTF. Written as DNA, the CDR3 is TGTGCCAGCAGTTACGGGGGGGGGAGCTATGGCTACACCTTC.